A selection of T cell receptor beta chains follows, all from one sample in a study of shared clonotypes between healthy human individuals. TCRdb keeps only in-frame clones here, not all; method: immunoSEQ multiplex PCR. Among about 1.4 million clones, roughly 96% were seen once, and the ten largest hold roughly 1.2%. The specimen sequenced was naive CD4+ T cells sorted from blood. The origin of the receptors is a young man in good health. CDR3s include the opening cysteine and the closing phenylalanine or tryptophan. Fields, in order: J gene, clone size, V gene, D gene, CDR3 DNA, CDR3 protein. A D gene is named only where the DNA matches it firmly. Where a row states a size, it is once, few, many or the class of an expanded clone; other rows omit it.

TRBJ2-2 NA TRBV18 NA TGTGCCAGCTCGCAACAACGTAACGGGGAGCTGTTTTTT CASSQQRNGELFF
TRBJ2-1 NA TRBV30 TRBD2 TGTGCCTGGAGGGATGGCGGGAGGTTCACTGAGCAGTTCTTC CAWRDGGRFTEQFF
TRBJ2-1 NA TRBV7-9 NA TGTGCCAGCAGCTTAGCTGTGCGAGGGAATGAGCAGTTCTTC CASSLAVRGNEQFF
TRBJ2-7 NA TRBV6-5 NA TGTGCCAGCAGTCTTCCTGGACAGCATTACGAGCAGTACTTC CASSLPGQHYEQYF
TRBJ1-1 NA TRBV7-2 NA TGTGCCAGCAGCTTAGAGGTAGCAGGGCTGAACACTGAAGCTTTCTTT CASSLEVAGLNTEAFF
TRBJ1-2 NA TRBV27 TRBD1 TGTGCCAGCAGTTTTCTCCAGGGGGCAAATAACTATGGCTACACCTTC CASSFLQGANNYGYTF
TRBJ1-2 NA TRBV25-1 NA TGTGCCAGCAGCCCCGGGACACCGTATGGCTACACCTTC CASSPGTPYGYTF
TRBJ2-5 NA TRBV5-4 TRBD1 TGTGCCAGCAGCTTGGCTGGACAGGCAGCAGGGACCCAGTACTTC CASSLAGQAAGTQYF
TRBJ1-1 NA TRBV5-6 NA TGTGCCAGCAGCTTGAGGGGGGCTCCGAACACTGAAGCTTTCTTT CASSLRGAPNTEAFF
TRBJ1-5 NA TRBV19 TRBD1 TGTGCCAGTAGTACACGGGACAGGGGAGCCAGGCAGCCCCAGCATTTT CASSTRDRGARQPQHF
TRBJ2-5 NA TRBV2 NA TGTGCCAGCAGTGAATGGGACTCACCCGAAGAGACCCAGTACTTC CASSEWDSPEETQYF
TRBJ1-5 once TRBV2 TRBD1 TGTGCCAGCACCTGGCCACAGGGGGGGATCAATCAGCCCCAGCATTTT CASTWPQGGINQPQHF
TRBJ1-2 NA TRBV5-1 NA TGCGCCAGCAGCTTGGGGTCGACCGTTAACTATGGCTACACCTTC CASSLGSTVNYGYTF
TRBJ1-2 NA TRBV18 NA TGTGCCAGCTCACCACTGAGGTCGGGAGGGCCCTTTCGGGGCTACACCTTC CASSPLRSGGPFRGYTF
TRBJ2-5 NA TRBV27 NA TGTGCCAGCAGTCAAACCCGGGGACACCCGTACCAAGAGACCCAGTACTTC CASSQTRGHPYQETQYF
TRBJ2-3 NA TRBV7-9 NA TGTGCCAGCAGCTTAGGGGCAGGGCCCACAGATACGCAGTATTTT CASSLGAGPTDTQYF
TRBJ1-1 NA TRBV6-1 NA TGTGCCAGCAGATTGAACACTGAAGCTTTCTTT CASRLNTEAFF
TRBJ2-1 NA TRBV5-1 NA TGCGCCAGCAGCTTGGCATCAGGTCGGGGGAATGAGCAGTTCTTC CASSLASGRGNEQFF
TRBJ1-3 NA TRBV5-5 NA TGTGCCAGCAGCTCCTGGCGGGCTTTAGGAAACACCATATATTTT CASSSWRALGNTIYF
TRBJ2-5 NA TRBV5-4 NA TGTGCCAGCAGGGCGGAAATTTGGGCTTCGCAAGAGACCCAGTACTTC CASRAEIWASQETQYF
TRBJ2-5 once TRBV7-3 NA TGTGCCAGCAGCCTAACAGCAAACCAAGAGACCCAGTACTTC CASSLTANQETQYF
TRBJ2-7 NA TRBV5-5 TRBD2 TGTGCCAGCAGCTTGGGGACTAGCATGACCGAGCAGTACTTC CASSLGTSMTEQYF
TRBJ2-3 NA TRBV5-6 TRBD2 TGTGCCAGCAGCTCTCTAGCGGGACTGGGGCTTGTGGTAGATACGCAGTATTTT CASSSLAGLGLVVDTQYF
TRBJ2-3 NA TRBV11-3 NA TGTGCCAGCAGCTTAGCTTCGATCAGCGGCGGGACTAGCACAGATACGCAGTATTTT CASSLASISGGTSTDTQYF
TRBJ2-7 NA TRBV7-3 NA TGTGCCAGCAGCCCCAGCCGGGACTCCTACGAGCAGTACTTC CASSPSRDSYEQYF
TRBJ2-6 NA TRBV7-9 NA TGTGCCAGCAGCTTTAGCCCCCCGATCCCAAACTCTGGGGCCAACGTCCTGACTTTC CASSFSPPIPNSGANVLTF
TRBJ2-7 NA TRBV10-3 TRBD2 TGTGCCATCACCACCGGGAGGGGTTACGAGCAGTACTTC CAITTGRGYEQYF
TRBJ2-3 NA TRBV11-3 NA TGTGCCAGCAGCTTAGGGCTAGGTCCCGGAGGGACAGATACGCAGTATTTT CASSLGLGPGGTDTQYF
TRBJ2-7 NA TRBV6-5 NA TGTGCCAGCAGTTACTCGGGCAGGACCTACGAGCAGTACTTC CASSYSGRTYEQYF
TRBJ2-7 NA TRBV7-9 TRBD1 TGTGCCAGCAGCTTAGCCCCAACAACGACAGGGGAGAACGAGCAGTACTTC CASSLAPTTTGENEQYF
TRBJ2-3 NA TRBV2 NA TGTGCCAGCAGTGATAGGACGCATACTAGCACAGATACGCAGTATTTT CASSDRTHTSTDTQYF
TRBJ1-5 NA TRBV7-8 NA TGTGCCAGCAACCTGGATGATCAGCCCCAGCATTTT CASNLDDQPQHF
TRBJ2-3 NA TRBV6-5 NA TGTGCCAGCAGTTCCCCCAAGGATACGCAGTATTTT CASSSPKDTQYF
TRBJ2-1 NA TRBV4-3 NA TGCGCCAGCAGCCAAGATTGGAGGAACAATGAGCAGTTCTTC CASSQDWRNNEQFF
TRBJ1-1 NA TRBV19 NA TGTGCCAGTAGTGCACAGTACACTGAAGCTTTCTTT CASSAQYTEAFF
TRBJ2-7 NA TRBV2 NA TGTGCCAGCAGTGCCGGAGCCCAAAGGACGGAGCAGTACTTC CASSAGAQRTEQYF
TRBJ2-5 NA TRBV5-5 TRBD2 TGTGCCAGCAGCTCCCGACTAGCGGCGAGCGGGGGCCAGTACTTC CASSSRLAASGGQYF
TRBJ2-7 NA TRBV27 TRBD1 TGTGCCGGGTACGGGACAGGGAAGTCCCACGAGCAGTACTTC CAGYGTGKSHEQYF
TRBJ2-7 NA TRBV5-1 TRBD1 TGCGCCAGCAGCTTTCGGACAGGGGGACTAGCCTACGAGCAGTACTTC CASSFRTGGLAYEQYF
TRBJ1-2 NA TRBV6-6 TRBD1 TGTGCCAGCAGTTACCCAGACAGGGAAGATGGCTACACCTTC CASSYPDREDGYTF
TRBJ1-5 NA TRBV5-5 NA TGTGCCAGCAGCTTGGATGGGTATCAGCCCCAGCATTTT CASSLDGYQPQHF
TRBJ2-3 NA TRBV5-1 NA TGCGCCAGCAGCCGCCATTACTCTAGCACAGATACGCAGTATTTT CASSRHYSSTDTQYF
TRBJ2-2 once TRBV5-1 NA TGCGCCAGCAGCTTTAAACGGACGGGACAGAACACCGGGGAGCTGTTTTTT CASSFKRTGQNTGELFF
TRBJ2-7 NA TRBV5-1 NA TGCGCCAGCAGCTTCAGTGGAGCCTACGAGCAGTACTTC CASSFSGAYEQYF
TRBJ2-2 NA TRBV9 TRBD1 TGTGCCAGCAGCGTAGCCCCCAACAGGGGTAACACCGGGGAGCTGTTTTTT CASSVAPNRGNTGELFF
TRBJ2-1 NA TRBV9 NA TGTGCCAGCAGCGTAGAGGGGCCGGGGAATGAGCAGTTCTTC CASSVEGPGNEQFF
TRBJ1-5 NA TRBV14 TRBD1 TGTGCCAGCAGCCAAGTTTCCGGGACAGGGTTTTACAGCAATCAGCCCCAGCATTTT CASSQVSGTGFYSNQPQHF
TRBJ1-1 NA TRBV28 TRBD1 TGTGCCAGCAGTTTACCTGACAGGGCTGAAGCTTTCTTT CASSLPDRAEAFF
TRBJ2-7 once TRBV7-9 TRBD2 TGTGCCAGCAGTTTCGTAGCGGGACCCTACGAGCAGTACTTC CASSFVAGPYEQYF
TRBJ2-5 NA TRBV13 NA TGTGCCAGCAGCCCCCCTCCTTTACAAGAGACCCAGTACTTC CASSPPPLQETQYF
TRBJ2-1 NA TRBV7-2 NA TGTGCCAGCAGCTTAAGGAGAGGGGGCAATGAGCAGTTCTTC CASSLRRGGNEQFF
TRBJ2-6 NA TRBV28 NA TGTGCCAGCAGTTTGTCAGCTGGGGCCAACGTCCTGACTTTC CASSLSAGANVLTF
TRBJ1-3 NA TRBV9 NA TGTGCCAGCAGCGTAGCTAGCGGTTCTACTGGAAACACCATATATTTT CASSVASGSTGNTIYF
TRBJ2-7 NA TRBV11-2 TRBD1 TGTGCCAGCAGCTTACTCCCCGGGACAGGGCCCTACGAGCAGTACTTC CASSLLPGTGPYEQYF
TRBJ2-5 once TRBV20-1 NA TGCAGTGCGAAGGAGCGGCGGACCCAGTACTTC CSAKERRTQYF
TRBJ2-7 NA TRBV21-1 NA TGTGCCAGCAGACGGACTAGCGGGAGGAAAAGCTCCTACGAGCAGTACTTC CASRRTSGRKSSYEQYF
TRBJ1-5 NA TRBV27 NA TGTGCCAGCAAGATACATGGGGAGAATCAGCCCCAGCATTTT CASKIHGENQPQHF
TRBJ2-5 NA TRBV21-1 NA TGTGCCAGCAGCAAAGAACGAGAGACCCAGTACTTC CASSKERETQYF